This T cell receptor beta chain stems from a study of CD8+ T cells in alopecia areata (dated by TCRdb to the late 2010s). General notes on the study: The treated patients took part in an open-label pilot trial in which moderate-to-severe alopecia areata was treated with oral tofacitinib at 5 to 10 mg twice daily. Patients received tofacitinib for 6 to 18 months and were then followed off drug for 6 months to check for delayed response and recurrence. Disease severity in treated patients was measured with the SALT score, which quantifies the percentage of affected scalp surface area. The study used high-throughput TCRbeta sequencing to examine T cell clonal expansion in alopecia areata, in both the C3H/HeJ mouse model and human patients. On the human side, TCRbeta sequencing was run on scalp tissue and on sorted CD4+ and CD8+ peripheral blood T cells from healthy controls and from alopecia areata patients with either patchy or totalis/universalis disease. Patients on tofacitinib were biopsied at baseline and after 4 and 24 weeks of treatment, and several of the patients also had a later scalp biopsy. Clonality in the scalp was compared among normal scalp (n=4), patchy alopecia areata scalp (n=8), and alopecia totalis/universalis scalp (n=8). RNA was extracted with the PAXgene miRNA kit for fixed scalp, the miRNeasy kit for PBMCs, and the RNeasy kit for mouse skin. TCRbeta CDR3 regions were amplified by immunoSEQ multiplex PCR using 35 Vbeta forward and 13 Jbeta reverse primers.

Library preparation was by the immunoSEQ multiplex PCR assay. To provide template for TCR sequencing, every sample had RNA extracted and reverse transcribed into cDNA. SuperScript III was used to make first-strand cDNA, primed with a 2:1 mix of oligo-dT and random hexamers. A synthetic immune receptor repertoire was used to measure amplification bias, and any remaining bias was corrected computationally. Under the source paper's analysis protocol: Raw reads were preprocessed to remove errors, and CDR3 was defined according to IMGT conventions as the region from the conserved cysteine to phenylalanine. Clonality was computed as 1 minus the Shannon entropy, with the entropy normalized by log2 of the number of productive unique TCRs. Whether each scalp clone was CD4 or CD8 was inferred by checking scalp TCRbeta sequences against the CD4 and CD8 repertoires from sorted blood. The source is immuneACCESS, and TCRdb retained only in-frame sequences with V and J called. Part of the clones is not carried over; for the studies checked, unresolved V genes explain less than half of this, and the remainder is unexplained. V and J calls and clone size follow that table, whereas D and trimming were derived from the DNA. In all, the sample holds about 210,000 clones, and 64% of those were seen once. Roughly 4.2% of the sample is taken by the ten largest.

Points on this clone: The antigen it recognizes is unknown. Base qualities were left out, and no much larger clone turns up one base away.

The research as a whole found: With tofacitinib, both scalp clonality and the number of expanded CD8+ clones among the top 100 scalp clones went down significantly. During tofacitinib treatment, many expanded lesional clones remained in scalp and blood, and this persistence may partly explain relapse after treatment is stopped. Because the treated cohort was small and included a single nonresponder, larger studies are needed to assess links between baseline CD8+ expansion and response. Resident alphabeta T cells in normal human skin are also sequenced, complicating scalp TCR repertoire analysis, unlike mouse skin dominated by gammadelta T cells. Compared with normal scalp, lesional scalp had higher clonality and more expanded CD8+ clones, particularly in alopecia totalis/universalis, a pattern that suggests antigenic drive. Shared TCR sequences between patients were less evident than in mice, which may be partly attributable to HLA diversity in the patient population.

This sample's time point label indicates: less than five weeks on oral tofacitinib. The treatment or condition label here, explained by the study, means: oral pan-JAK inhibitor, 5-10 mg twice daily. From alopecia areata patients, peripheral blood was collected along with lesional scalp punch biopsies. PBMCs were isolated by density centrifugation and stained for CD3, CD4 and CD8, and CD4+ and CD8+ T cells were sorted on a FACSAria. The receptor comes from a human donor with alopecia areata. This sample comprised CD4+ T cells sorted from blood, obtained at week 4, from a patient treated with tofacitinib.

The DNA reads as follows: TGTGCCAGCAGCCAAGATCGGGTGGAGGGGGACACCATATATTTT. This is translated as CASSQDRVEGDTIYF. Rearrangement joined TRBV4-2 to TRBJ1-3; the D gene is possibly TRBD1, with 6 bases matching. The V and J ends are trimmed by 0 bases and 8 bases, leaving 14 bases between them. CDR1 LGHNA and CDR2 YNFKEQ are derived from the germline V gene. The CDR3 holds 15 amino acids from the cysteine to the phenylalanine. Only the CDR3 DNA is retained, 45 bases long and in frame from the first base.